This TCR beta chain was profiled in a study of blood T cell repertoires in COVID-19. The overall study: The United States, Italy and Spain supplied acute and convalescent COVID-19 samples. PBMCs, B-cell-depleted T cells, or T cells were the source of the cDNA or gDNA that made up the material.

Profiling relied on immunoSEQ multiplex PCR, and the TCRdb table lists in-frame clones only, not all of them. Among hundreds of thousands of clones listed, about 89% were seen once. The J segment lost 4 bases and the V segment lost 5 bases, leaving 10 bases of the junction unmatched. The CDR3 length is 15 residues. The germline CDR1 and CDR2 sequences are LNHDA and SQIVND (reference sequence). The V and J genes are TRBV19 and TRBJ2-5; 7 nucleotides line up with TRBD2. This clonotype was sampled from a woman aged 60-70 years who had recovered from COVID-19. Sample: peripheral blood. The CDR3: CASSPAVGLVETQYF. The DNA of the CDR3 is TGTGCCAGTAGTCCCGCGGTAGGACTAGTAGAGACCCAGTACTTC.